Sequencing of this T cell receptor (beta chain) was carried out in a study of cytomegalovirus exposure and HLA in healthy donors. Findings and limits, study-wide: Some TCR beta chains (164 of them) were listed as cytomegalovirus-associated. It was reported that TCR beta sequences correctly inferred the HLA-A and HLA-B alleles for most subjects.

The germline V gene has CDR1 MNHEY and CDR2 SVGAGI. CDR3 length: 14 amino acids. Trimming left V 2 bases short and J 7 bases short, with 15 bases between. The PCR was carried out with 60 Vbeta primers and 13 Jbeta primers. Using immunoSEQ multiplex PCR, the repertoire was profiled, and TCRdb retains in-frame clones only, with some absent. Among about 190,000 clones, about 77% were seen once, and the ten largest hold 4.5% to 5.5%. This clone was observed a few times. The antigen is unknown. This chain uses TRBV6-5 with TRBJ2-7; weak D call: TRBD2 (7 bases). The sequenced material came from PBMCs. The sequence came from a young man in good health and CMV-seropositive. As DNA, the CDR3 is TGTGCCAGCAGTTACCGGCAGGGAGGGGGAGAGCAGTACTTC. This codes for CASSYRQGGGEQYF.